The entry below describes one TCR beta chain. This sample was taken from a study of blood T cell repertoires in COVID-19. Study context: Whether acute or convalescent, the COVID-19 samples came from the United States, Italy and Spain.

Germline V gene lookup returns CDR1 GTSNPN and CDR2 SVGIG (reference sequence). The germline V and J ends were trimmed by 0 bases and 4 bases, with 7 bases remaining between them. This CDR3 has 12 residues. As handled by the study authors: Reference gene primer amplification gave nucleated cell count estimates. Sequenced by immunoSEQ multiplex PCR; TCRdb stores in-frame clones only, minus some. From that table come the V and J calls and clone size; the DNA was used to work out D and trimming. This table has roughly 670,000 clones, over 80% appearing once. The chain combines TRBV30 with TRBJ2-7; D might be TRBD1 (6 bases). What was sequenced was peripheral blood. The clonotype comes from a woman aged 18-29 years with acute or convalescent COVID-19. CDR3 bases: TGTGCCTGGAGTGTAAGGGGGTACGAGCAGTACTTC. Its protein is CAWSVRGYEQYF. The full variable domain, rest sourced from reference TRBV30 and TRBJ2-7, is SQTIHQWPATLVQPVGSPLSLECTVEGTSNPNLYWYRQAAGRGLQLLFYSVGIGQISSEVPQNLSASRPQDRQFILSSKKLLLSDSGFYLCAWSVRGYEQYFGPGTRLTVT.